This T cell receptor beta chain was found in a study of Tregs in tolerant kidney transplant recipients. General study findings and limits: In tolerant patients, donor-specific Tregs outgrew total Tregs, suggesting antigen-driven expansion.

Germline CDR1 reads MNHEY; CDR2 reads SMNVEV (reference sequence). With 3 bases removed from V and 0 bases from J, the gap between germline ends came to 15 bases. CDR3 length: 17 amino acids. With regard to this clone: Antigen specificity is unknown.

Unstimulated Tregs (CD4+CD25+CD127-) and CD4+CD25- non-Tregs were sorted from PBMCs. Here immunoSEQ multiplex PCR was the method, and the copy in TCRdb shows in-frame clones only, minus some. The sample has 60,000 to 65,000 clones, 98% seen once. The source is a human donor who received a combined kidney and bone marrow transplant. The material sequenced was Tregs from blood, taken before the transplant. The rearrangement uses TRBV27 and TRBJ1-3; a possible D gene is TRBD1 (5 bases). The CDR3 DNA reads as TGTGCCAGCAGTTTCTCTGGCAGGGCCTTCTCTGGAAACACCATATATTTT. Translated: CASSFSGRAFSGNTIYF.